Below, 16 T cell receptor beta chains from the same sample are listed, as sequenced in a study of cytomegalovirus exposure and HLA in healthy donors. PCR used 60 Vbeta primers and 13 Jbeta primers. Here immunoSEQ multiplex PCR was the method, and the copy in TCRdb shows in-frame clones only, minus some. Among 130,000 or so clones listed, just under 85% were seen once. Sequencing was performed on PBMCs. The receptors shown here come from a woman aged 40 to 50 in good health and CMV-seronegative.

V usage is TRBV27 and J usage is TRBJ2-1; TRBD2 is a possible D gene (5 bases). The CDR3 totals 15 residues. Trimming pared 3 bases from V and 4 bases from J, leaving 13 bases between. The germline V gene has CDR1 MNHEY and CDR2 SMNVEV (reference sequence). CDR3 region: CASSLRDGRYNEQFF. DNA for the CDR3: TGTGCCAGCAGTTTGAGGGATGGCAGGTACAATGAGCAGTTCTTC.

The CDR3 sequence: CASSPLGGAEQYF. For the CDR3, the DNA is TGCGCCAGCAGCCCCCTGGGCGGGGCCGAGCAGTACTTC. The rearrangement links TRBV5-1 to TRBJ2-7, with a weak D call TRBD2 (6 bases). The germline V gene has CDR1 SGHRS and CDR2 YFSETQ. The CDR3 contains 13 residues. The V end lost 4 bases, the J end lost 6 bases, and 14 bases lay between the germline ends. Supplemented by reference TRBV5-1 and TRBJ2-7, the full variable domain reads KAGVTQTPRYLIKTRGQQVTLSCSPISGHRSVSWYQQTPGQGLQFLFEYFSETQRNKGNFPGRFSGRQFSNSRSEMNVSTLELGDSALYLCASSPLGGAEQYFGPGTRLTVT.

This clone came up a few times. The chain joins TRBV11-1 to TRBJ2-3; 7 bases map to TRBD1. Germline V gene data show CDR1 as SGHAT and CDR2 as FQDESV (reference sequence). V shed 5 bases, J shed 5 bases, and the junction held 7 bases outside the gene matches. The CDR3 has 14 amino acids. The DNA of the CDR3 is TGTGCCAGCAGCCCAGGGACAGCTGAAGATACGCAGTATTTT. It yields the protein CASSPGTAEDTQYF.

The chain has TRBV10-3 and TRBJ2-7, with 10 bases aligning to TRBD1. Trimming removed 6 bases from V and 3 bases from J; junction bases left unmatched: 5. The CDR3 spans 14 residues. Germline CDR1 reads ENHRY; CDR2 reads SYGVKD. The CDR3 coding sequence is TGTGCCATCAGGAAGACAGGGGGCGGCTACGAGCAGTACTTC. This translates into CAIRKTGGGYEQYF.

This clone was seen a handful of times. CDR3 sequence (DNA): TGTGCCAGTAGTTCGAACCGGGACATACTAAACACAGATACGCAGTATTTT. Protein product: CASSSNRDILNTDTQYF. The chain carries TRBV19 and TRBJ2-3, with TRBD1 as a possible D gene (6 bases). This CDR3 region has 17 residues. CDR1 LNHDA and CDR2 SQIVND come from the germline V gene (reference sequence). Trimming removed 5 bases at V and 2 bases at J, with 20 bases between.

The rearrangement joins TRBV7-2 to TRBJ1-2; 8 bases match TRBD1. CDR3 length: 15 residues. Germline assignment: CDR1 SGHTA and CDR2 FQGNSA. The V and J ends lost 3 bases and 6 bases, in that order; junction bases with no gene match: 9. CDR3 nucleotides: TGTGCCAGCAGCTTCCGGGACAGGCTATCGCATGGCTACACCTTC. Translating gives CASSFRDRLSHGYTF. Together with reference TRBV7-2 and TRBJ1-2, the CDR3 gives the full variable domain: GAGVSQSPSNKVTEKGKDVELRCDPISGHTALYWYRQSLGQGLEFLIYFQGNSAPDKSGLPSDRFSAERTGGSVSTLTIQRTQQEDSAVYLCASSFRDRLSHGYTFGSGTRLTVV.

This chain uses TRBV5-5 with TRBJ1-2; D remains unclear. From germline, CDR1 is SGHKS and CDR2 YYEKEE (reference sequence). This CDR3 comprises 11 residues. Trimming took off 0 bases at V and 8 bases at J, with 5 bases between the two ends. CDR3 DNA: TGTGCCAGCAGCTTGGCAGAAGGCTACACCTTC. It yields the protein CASSLAEGYTF. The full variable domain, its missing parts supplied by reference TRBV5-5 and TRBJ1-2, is DAGVTQSPTHLIKTRGQQVTLRCSPISGHKSVSWYQQVLGQGPQFIFQYYEKEERGRGNFPDRFSARQFPNYSSELNVNALLLGDSALYLCASSLAEGYTFGSGTRLTVV.

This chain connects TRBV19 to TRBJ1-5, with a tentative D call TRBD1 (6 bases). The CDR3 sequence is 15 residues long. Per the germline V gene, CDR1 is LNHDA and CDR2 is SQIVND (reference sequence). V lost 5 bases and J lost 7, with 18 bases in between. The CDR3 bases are TGTGCCAGTAGTGGAGTCGCTACAGGGCAACAGCCCCAGCATTTT. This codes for CASSGVATGQQPQHF. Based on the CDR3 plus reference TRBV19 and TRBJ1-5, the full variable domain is DGGITQSPKYLFRKEGQNVTLSCEQNLNHDAMYWYRQDPGQGLRLIYYSQIVNDFQKGDIAEGYSVSREKKESFPLTVTSAQKNPTAFYLCASSGVATGQQPQHFGDGTRLSIL.

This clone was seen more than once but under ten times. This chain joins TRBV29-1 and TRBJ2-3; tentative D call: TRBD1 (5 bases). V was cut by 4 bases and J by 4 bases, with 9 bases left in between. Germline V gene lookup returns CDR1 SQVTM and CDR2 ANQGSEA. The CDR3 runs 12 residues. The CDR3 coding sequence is TGCAGCGTTGGACAGCTAGCAGATACGCAGTATTTT. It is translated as CSVGQLADTQYF.

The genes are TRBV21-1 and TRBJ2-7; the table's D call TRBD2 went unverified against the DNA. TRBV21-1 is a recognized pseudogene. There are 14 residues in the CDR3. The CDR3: CASSKWGRAGEQYF. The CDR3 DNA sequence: TGTGCCAGCAGCAAATGGGGGAGGGCCGGGGAACAGTACTTC.

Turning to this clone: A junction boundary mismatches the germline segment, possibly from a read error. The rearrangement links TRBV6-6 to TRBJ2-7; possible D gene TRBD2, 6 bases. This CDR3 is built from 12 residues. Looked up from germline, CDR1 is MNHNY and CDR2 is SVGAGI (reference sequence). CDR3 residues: CASSYSSSGVHF. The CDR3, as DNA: TGTGCCAGCAGTTACTCCTCGTCGGGAGTGCACTTC.

This CDR3 is CASSQVRALGETQYF. In nucleotides, the CDR3 is TGTGCCAGCAGCCAAGTCAGGGCGCTAGGAGAGACCCAGTACTTC. The rearrangement joins TRBV14 to TRBJ2-5; possibly TRBD1 for D (5 bases). V lost 1 base, J lost 4 bases, and 13 bases lay in between. The CDR3 length is 15 residues. The germline CDR1 and CDR2 sequences are SGHDN and FVKESK.

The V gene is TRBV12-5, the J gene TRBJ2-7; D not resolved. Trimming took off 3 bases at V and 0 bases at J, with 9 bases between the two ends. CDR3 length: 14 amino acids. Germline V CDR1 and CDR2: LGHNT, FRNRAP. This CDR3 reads CASGLLGLSYEQYF. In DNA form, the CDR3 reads TGTGCTAGTGGTTTACTGGGCCTCTCCTACGAGCAGTACTTC.

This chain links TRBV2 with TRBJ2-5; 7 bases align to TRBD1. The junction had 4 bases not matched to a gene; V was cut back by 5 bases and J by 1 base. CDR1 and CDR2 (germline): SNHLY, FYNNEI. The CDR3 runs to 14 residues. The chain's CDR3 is CASSSQGTQETQYF. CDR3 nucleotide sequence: TGTGCCAGCAGTTCACAGGGGACCCAAGAGACCCAGTACTTC.

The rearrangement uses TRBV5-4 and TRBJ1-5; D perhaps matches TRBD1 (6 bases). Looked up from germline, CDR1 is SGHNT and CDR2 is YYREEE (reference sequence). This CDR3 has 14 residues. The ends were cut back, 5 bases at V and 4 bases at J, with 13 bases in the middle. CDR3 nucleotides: TGTGCCAGCAGTAAGGACAGAGCAAATCAGCCCCAGCATTTT. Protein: CASSKDRANQPQHF.

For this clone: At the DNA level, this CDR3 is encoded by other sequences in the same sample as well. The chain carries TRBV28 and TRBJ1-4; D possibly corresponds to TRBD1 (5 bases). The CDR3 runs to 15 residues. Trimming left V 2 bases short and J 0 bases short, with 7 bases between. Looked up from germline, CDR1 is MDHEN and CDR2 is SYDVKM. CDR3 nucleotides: TGTGCCAGCAGTTTACAGGGTTCAACTAATGAAAAACTGTTTTTT. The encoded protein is CASSLQGSTNEKLFF. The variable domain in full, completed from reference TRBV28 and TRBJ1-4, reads DVKVTQSSRYLVKRTGEKVFLECVQDMDHENMFWYRQDPGLGLRLIYFSYDVKMKEKGDIPEGYSVSREKKERFSLILESASTNQTSMYLCASSLQGSTNEKLFFGSGTQLSVL.